This T cell receptor (beta chain) derives from a study of beta chain features in type 1 diabetes. Findings and caveats of the study: Significant though moderate, a shortening of TCRB CDR3s appeared in all four CD4+ subsets of Type 1 diabetes patients.

This clone was detected only once. Antigen unknown. Expressed TCRB transcripts got sequenced, as all isolated RNA was reverse transcribed. The repertoire was sequenced with immunoSEQ multiplex PCR; TCRdb's copy has only in-frame clones and lacks some. The table has 50,000 to 55,000 clones, 55% to 80% seen once; the top ten hold 0.29%. CDR3 length: 16 residues. In germline, CDR1 is SGHRS, CDR2 YFSETQ. The V segment lost 0 bases and the J segment 3 bases; nucleotides outside the gene matches: 5. The receptor was derived from a woman aged 25 to 45 with type 1 diabetes. The sample consisted of stem cell memory CD4+ T cells from blood. V usage is TRBV5-1 and J usage is TRBJ2-7; 11 bases agree with TRBD2. The DNA for the CDR3 is TGCGCCAGCAGCTTGGCCGGGCTAGCGGGAGGCTACGAGCAGTACTTC. This gives the protein CASSLAGLAGGYEQYF. Variable domain in full (rest from reference TRBV5-1 and TRBJ2-7): KAGVTQTPRYLIKTRGQQVTLSCSPISGHRSVSWYQQTPGQGLQFLFEYFSETQRNKGNFPGRFSGRQFSNSRSEMNVSTLELGDSALYLCASSLAGLAGGYEQYFGPGTRLTVT.